These 8 T cell receptor beta chains came from one sample sequenced in a study of T cells expressing NK-cell markers. From its re-call of the 5' RACE reads, TCRdb lists each CDR3 protein once, without DNA. The table lists hundreds of thousands of distinct CDR3 sequences. The sequenced sample was blood T cells: a sorted CD56 or NKG2C T cell subset, CD4+ or CD8+ T cells, or bulk PBMC T cells (not recorded which). All receptors come from a woman aged 18-70 years in good health.

The chain has TRBV2 and TRBJ2-4; the D call from TCRdb, TRBD1, cannot be confirmed without DNA. CDR3 length: 16 amino acids. Germline V gene sequence: CDR1 SNHLY, CDR2 FYNNEI. CDR3: CASSELAGVAKNIQYF.

The chain is built from TRBV6-5 and TRBJ2-3. The CDR3 contains 11 residues. The germline CDR1 and CDR2 sequences are MNHEY and SVGAGI. CDR3 sequence reads: CASTSVDTQYF.

The chain links TRBV7-2 to TRBJ1-3; TCRdb proposes TRBD1, but this gene call is untestable without DNA. This CDR3 spans 15 amino acids. Germline V gene sequence: CDR1 SGHTA, CDR2 FQGNSA. CDR3 protein: CASSLGTGTGNTIYF.

The rearrangement links TRBV28 to TRBJ1-4; checking the TCRdb D call of TRBD1 is not possible without DNA. Looked up from germline, CDR1 is MDHEN and CDR2 is SYDVKM. The CDR3 extends over 13 amino acids. This CDR3 reads CASTPEGAGKLFF.

The chain carries TRBV7-2 and TRBJ2-7. Germline V gene lookup returns CDR1 SGHTA and CDR2 FQGNSA. There are 13 residues in the CDR3. Here the CDR3 reads CASSFGPNGEQYF.

The chain's CDR3 is CASSPTGGSTEAFF. The rearrangement links TRBV5-1 to TRBJ1-1; absent DNA, TCRdb's TRBD1 call cannot be checked. The length of the CDR3 is 14 residues. Germline V lookup: CDR1 SGHRS, CDR2 YFSETQ.

The rearrangement uses TRBV25-1 and TRBJ2-5; TCRdb picks TRBD2, but there is no DNA to check that call. This CDR3 is 16 amino acids long. Germline CDR1 MGHDK, CDR2 SYGVNS. CDR3 in amino acids: CASSEPGTSTQETQYF.

V gene TRBV7-9 combines with J gene TRBJ2-7; the D call of TRBD1 rests on TCRdb alone, since no DNA is present to check it. Germline V CDR1 and CDR2: SEHNR, FQNEAQ (reference sequence). The length of the CDR3 is 14 residues. The CDR3 sequence: CASSLPGAFDEQYF.